This T cell receptor beta chain was sequenced during a study of T cell responses to AZD1222 COVID-19 vaccine. Worth noting for this clone: What it binds is unknown.

This CDR3 contains 17 residues. With 3 bases clipped from V and 2 bases from J, the junction kept 9 bases outside the gene matches. Germline values: CDR1 KGHDR, CDR2 SFDVKD. Measured with immunoSEQ multiplex PCR; TCRdb has only the in-frame clones, and not every one. The sample gives some 120,000 clones, about 88% of which show up once; about 4.7% is in the top ten. Findings and caveats of the study: Most donors were white British, females outnumbered males, and clonal diversity was possibly underestimated. With dominance at 160-218 and 743-854, vaccine-associated CD4 TCRs spanned spike. There were repertoire samples only from the period after the peak T cell response. Nearly half of spike-specific TCRs reportedly target unmutated variant regions.

The sample in question was peripheral blood, obtained on day 0 of AZD1222 vaccination. The receptor's source is an adult in good health. The rearrangement joins TRBV24-1 to TRBJ2-1; 7 positions agree with TRBD2. Here the CDR3 DNA reads TGTGCCACCAGTGATACCCTAGCGGTGGGGCCCTACAATGAGCAGTTCTTC. Protein: CATSDTLAVGPYNEQFF.